This T cell receptor (beta chain) was sequenced for a study of cytotoxic CD8 clonotypes in ibrutinib-treated CLL. Whole-study context: IGHV unmutated roughly 17; relapsed/refractory 11; treatment-naive about 14. On average, about 92,000 productive rearrangements and 255,043 productive templates per sample.

The germline CDR1 and CDR2 sequences are SEHNR and FQNEAQ (reference sequence). V lost 5 bases to trimming and J lost 0 bases, with 2 bases between them. The CDR3 is made up of 11 amino acids. Study-wide results and limits: Shared public clonotypes were rare, and on treatment they either got smaller or stayed the same. Before falling back toward baseline at progression, clonality had risen at the time of ibrutinib response.

To note about this clone: Its antigen is unknown.

Using immunoSEQ multiplex PCR, the repertoire was profiled, and TCRdb retains in-frame clones only, with some absent. The repertoire includes over 20,000 clones, roughly 80% of them detected once, and more than 7% sits in the top ten. V gene TRBV7-9 combines with J gene TRBJ2-7; no firm D call. The receptor comes from a human donor with chronic lymphocytic leukemia. The input for sequencing was PBMCs, taken before ibrutinib treatment. DNA of the CDR3: TGTGCCAGCAGCATCTCCTACGAGCAGTACTTC. Translating it yields CASSISYEQYF.